The rows below give T cell receptor beta chains drawn from one sample of a study of blood T cell repertoires in COVID-19. Assay used: immunoSEQ multiplex PCR; TCRdb lists only in-frame clones, some missing. Among under 300,000 clones, 75% to 95% were seen once, and the ten largest hold 1.9%. What was sequenced was PBMCs or T cells enriched from blood (not recorded which). These receptors were collected from a woman between 18 and 29 years old who had recovered from COVID-19. The CDR3 runs from the conserved cysteine through the conserved F or W. Fields, in order: J gene, clone size, D gene, V gene, CDR3 DNA, CDR3 protein. The D gene is left open where the match is weak. The size of a clone is reported for some rows only, either as once, few or many, or as a class for expanded clones.

TRBJ1-1	.	.	TRBV3-1/TRBV3-2	TGTGCCAGCAGCGCTCACGCACGAGGGAACACTGAAGCTTTCTTT	CASSAHARGNTEAFF
TRBJ1-3	.	TRBD1	TRBV6-6	TGTGCCAGCAGTACCCGCCGTGGACAGGAGGGAAACACCATATATTTT	CASSTRRGQEGNTIYF
TRBJ2-3	once	TRBD2	TRBV11-3	TGTGCCAGCAGCCCAGCACTAGCGGGGCCAGGTACGCAGTATTTT	CASSPALAGPGTQYF
TRBJ1-2	.	.	TRBV20-1	TGCAGTGCTAGTCACAGAATTTACTATGGCTACACCTTC	CSASHRIYYGYTF
TRBJ2-1	.	.	TRBV29-1	TGCAGCGTCGACCCCGGGACTTACCCCTACAATGAGCAGTTCTTC	CSVDPGTYPYNEQFF
TRBJ2-7	.	.	TRBV18	TGTGCCAGCTCACCAAGCTTGGGCACGTTGACCTACGAGCAGTACTTC	CASSPSLGTLTYEQYF
TRBJ2-3	.	.	TRBV7-3	TGTGCCAGCAGCTTATCAGGGTCCCGGGGCACAGATACGCAGTATTTT	CASSLSGSRGTDTQYF
TRBJ1-5	once	.	TRBV12-3/TRBV12-4	TGTGCCAGCAGTTCCTTTAGCAATCAGCCCCAGCATTTT	CASSSFSNQPQHF
TRBJ2-4	.	.	TRBV4-2	TGTGCCAGCAGCCAAGTTCTGGCGGGAAGGGCCAAAAACATTCAGTACTTC	CASSQVLAGRAKNIQYF
TRBJ2-7	.	TRBD1	TRBV10-3	TGTGCCATCAGTGAGTCGGGACAGGGAACCCACGAGCAGTACTTC	CAISESGQGTHEQYF
TRBJ1-1	.	.	TRBV7-9	TGTGCCAGCAGCCCCCCATCGAACACTGAAGCTTTCTTT	CASSPPSNTEAFF
TRBJ1-1	.	.	TRBV7-8	TGTGCCAGCAGGGGCAGCCCTGACACTGAAGCTTTCTTT	CASRGSPDTEAFF
TRBJ2-2	.	TRBD2	TRBV7-9	TGTGCCAGCAGCTTAAGCGGGGACACCGGGGAGCTGTTTTTT	CASSLSGDTGELFF
TRBJ2-2	.	.	TRBV27	TGTGCCAGCAGTTCAACAGGGGACTCGGGAAACACCGGGGAGCTGTTTTTT	CASSSTGDSGNTGELFF